The clone carrying this T cell receptor beta chain came up a few times. V shed 7 bases, J shed 4 bases, and the junction held 18 bases outside the gene matches. Germline CDR1 is LNHDA and CDR2 is SQIVND (reference sequence). The CDR3 runs 18 residues. Original processing notes: Reference gene primer amplification in the assay estimated nucleated cell counts. Clones were sequenced by immunoSEQ multiplex PCR, and TCRdb holds only the in-frame ones, with some missing. Clone size and the V and J calls come from that table; the DNA yielded D and trimming. The table shows 100,000 to 150,000 clones, with 85% to 90% occurring only once. This entry comes from a study of blood T cell repertoires in COVID-19. Enrolment of Seattle patients took place during active infection, and they were followed longitudinally.

Source material: peripheral blood. The receptor was derived from a man aged 55 to 70 with COVID-19, enrolled during active disease. V and J are TRBV19 and TRBJ1-2, with 10 bases aligning to TRBD1. CDR3 sequence (DNA): TGTGCCAGTACCCCAAGGGGTCCGCGACAGGGGGCCGGCTATGGCTACACCTTC. Protein: CASTPRGPRQGAGYGYTF.